This T cell receptor (beta chain) appears in the sequencing data of a study of blood T cell repertoires in COVID-19. The CDR3 has 14 residues. Germline CDR1 and CDR2: SNHLY and FYNNEI. V lost 4 bases to trimming and J lost 6 bases; unmatched junction nucleotides: 3. Sequencing used immunoSEQ multiplex PCR; TCRdb keeps in-frame clones, though not all of them. The sample has under 200,000 clones, around 81% seen once. The chain recombines TRBV2 with TRBJ2-1; 10 bases are a match to TRBD1. The receptor comes from a human donor with acute or convalescent COVID-19. The donor label of this sample is uncertain. What was sequenced was peripheral blood. This CDR3 is CASSGQGAGNEQFF. CDR3 nucleotide sequence: TGTGCCAGCAGTGGACAGGGGGCCGGCAATGAGCAGTTCTTC.